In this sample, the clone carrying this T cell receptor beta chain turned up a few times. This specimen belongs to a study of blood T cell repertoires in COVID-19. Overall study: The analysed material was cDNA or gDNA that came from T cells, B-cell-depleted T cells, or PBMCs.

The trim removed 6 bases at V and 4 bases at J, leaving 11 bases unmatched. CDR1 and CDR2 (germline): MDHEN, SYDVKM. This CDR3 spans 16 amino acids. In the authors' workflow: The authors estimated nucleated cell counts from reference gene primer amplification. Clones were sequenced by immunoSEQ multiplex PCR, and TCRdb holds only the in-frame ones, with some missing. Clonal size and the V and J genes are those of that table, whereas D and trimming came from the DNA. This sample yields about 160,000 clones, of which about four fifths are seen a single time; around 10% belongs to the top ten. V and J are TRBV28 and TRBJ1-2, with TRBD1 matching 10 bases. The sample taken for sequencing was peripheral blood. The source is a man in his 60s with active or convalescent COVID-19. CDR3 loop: CASSSSGTGVFYGYTF. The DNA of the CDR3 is TGTGCCAGCAGCTCATCCGGGACAGGGGTATTCTATGGCTACACCTTC.